Included here is one T cell receptor (beta chain) sequence, with context. Its specificity is not known. The source of the sample is a study of T cell responses to AZD1222 COVID-19 vaccine. Study-level points and caveats: Vaccination with two AZD1222 doses was followed by a rise in Spike-specific TCR breadth and depth. Unmutated variant regions are reportedly the target of nearly half of TCRs that are spike-specific.

Trimming cost V 4 bases and J 11 bases; bases outside gene matches: 4. This CDR3 has 13 amino acids. Germline V gene data show CDR1 as LGHNT and CDR2 as FRNRAP. The protocol was immunoSEQ multiplex PCR, while the TCRdb copy is restricted to in-frame clones and leaves out a portion. The data contain some 150,000 clones, approximately 94% of them singletons. The receptor's source is an adult in good health. V usage is TRBV12-5 and J usage is TRBJ1-6; 8 nucleotides line up with TRBD1. Sequences were derived from peripheral blood, sampled on day 0 of AZD1222 vaccination. The CDR3 DNA follows: TGTGCTAGTGGTTCGGACAGGGAGACACCCCTCCACTTT. Residues: CASGSDRETPLHF.